Below, 9 T cell receptor beta chains from the same sample are listed, as sequenced in a study of CD4+ T cells in melanoma. Here immunoSEQ multiplex PCR was the method, and the copy in TCRdb shows in-frame clones only, minus some. The data hold more than 110,000 clones, with over 90% observed a single time. The receptors originated from a human donor with melanoma.

As regards this clone: The sample contains more than one DNA sequence encoding this CDR3. V and J are TRBV7-9 and TRBJ1-5, with TRBD1 as a possible D gene (5 bases). Trimming pared 5 bases from V and 4 bases from J, leaving 9 bases between. Germline V gives CDR1 SEHNR, CDR2 FQNEAQ (reference sequence). The CDR3 covers 13 residues. The CDR3 bases are TGTGCCAGCAGCCTAGGGGTGAATCAGCCCCAGCATTTT. The encoded protein is CASSLGVNQPQHF. The full variable domain, rest sourced from reference TRBV7-9 and TRBJ1-5, is DTGVSQNPRHKITKRGQNVTFRCDPISEHNRLYWYRQTLGQGPEFLTYFQNEAQLEKSRLLSDRFSAERPKGSFSTLEIQRTEQGDSAMYLCASSLGVNQPQHFGDGTRLSIL.

The chain links TRBV12-2 to TRBJ2-1; the listed D gene, TRBD2, was not tested against the DNA. TRBV12-2 is flagged as a pseudogene. The CDR3 runs to 16 residues. This CDR3 reads CASRYAPSGSYNEQFF. The CDR3 DNA reads TGTGCAAGTCGCTACGCTCCCAGCGGGTCCTACAATGAGCAGTTCTTC.

The CDR3 loop is CASRTGGVINQPQHF. The CDR3 DNA reads TGTGCCAGTAGAACCGGGGGCGTCATCAATCAGCCCCAGCATTTT. The genes are TRBV19 and TRBJ1-5, with D possibly matching TRBD1 (6 bases). This CDR3 contains 15 residues. V lost 6 bases and J 3 bases, leaving 15 bases between the germline ends. CDR1 and CDR2 from the germline V gene are LNHDA and SQIVND (reference sequence).

The chain carries TRBV9 and TRBJ1-2, with TRBD1 matching 7 bases. Germline V lookup: CDR1 SGDLS, CDR2 YYNGEE. The CDR3 runs 16 residues. V shed 0 bases, J shed 3 bases, and the junction held 8 bases outside the gene matches. In nucleotides, the CDR3 is TGTGCCAGCAGCGTAGGGGTACAGGGGACCCACTATGGCTACACCTTC. Its protein product is CASSVGVQGTHYGYTF.

This clone was recorded only once. The rearrangement uses TRBV18 and TRBJ1-2; 8 bases are a match to TRBD1. This CDR3 region has 15 residues. The junction had 6 bases not matched to a gene; V was cut back by 2 bases and J by 4 bases. The germline gives CDR1 KGHSH, CDR2 LQKENI. In nucleotides, the CDR3 is TGTGCCAGCTCACCAAGGACAGGGACGGCCTATGGCTACACCTTC. This gives the protein CASSPRTGTAYGYTF.

This chain joins TRBV30 and TRBJ2-2, with TRBD2 as a possible D gene (5 bases). V gave up 0 bases and J gave up 4 bases, with 12 bases separating them. The germline gives CDR1 GTSNPN, CDR2 SVGIG (reference sequence). The CDR3 length is 15 residues. The CDR3 protein is CAWSVSSAGTGELFF. The CDR3 nucleotides read TGTGCCTGGAGTGTAAGTAGCGCAGGCACCGGGGAGCTGTTTTTT.

The V and J genes are TRBV7-9 and TRBJ2-1; TRBD1 agrees at 8 bases. The CDR3 has 16 residues. V was clipped by 1 base and J by 8 bases; unmatched bases: 10. Germline lookup yields CDR1 SEHNR and CDR2 FQNEAQ (reference sequence). The CDR3 DNA follows: TGTGCCAGCAGCTTAGGCCGACAGGGGAGTCCCGATGAGCAGTTCTTC. The encoded protein is CASSLGRQGSPDEQFF.

The chain links TRBV19 to TRBJ2-5; 9 bases are a match to TRBD2. After removal of 5 bases from V and 4 bases from J, the junction contained 11 bases not matched to a gene. The CDR3 length is 16 residues. The V gene's germline CDR1 is LNHDA and CDR2 SQIVND (reference sequence). In DNA, the CDR3 is TGTGCCAGTAGTCCCTATTGGAGCGGGGGGTCAGAGACCCAGTACTTC. Translating it yields CASSPYWSGGSETQYF. The full variable domain, rest sourced from reference TRBV19 and TRBJ2-5, is DGGITQSPKYLFRKEGQNVTLSCEQNLNHDAMYWYRQDPGQGLRLIYYSQIVNDFQKGDIAEGYSVSREKKESFPLTVTSAQKNPTAFYLCASSPYWSGGSETQYFGPGTRLLVL.

The rearrangement joins TRBV7-2 to TRBJ2-5; 8 bases agree with TRBD2. V dropped 0 bases and J dropped 5; count of bases not matched to a gene: 11. The CDR3 spans 17 residues. Germline CDR1 SGHTA, CDR2 FQGNSA. In nucleotides, the CDR3 is TGTGCCAGCAGCTTAGCGCGCGGGGGGCCCCTAGGGGAGACCCAGTACTTC. This gives the protein CASSLARGGPLGETQYF.